Presented here are 6 T cell receptor beta chains from one specimen sequenced in a study of long-term antiretroviral therapy in people with HIV. At the survey level, the v3.0 immunoSEQ assay was run. TCRdb's table, derived via immunoSEQ multiplex PCR, lists solely in-frame clones and lacks some. The table has some 11,000 clones, more than 75% seen once. Sequencing was performed on unsorted PBMCs, taken 8 to 8.5 years after starting antiretroviral therapy. The source is a middle-aged man with HIV.

The gene calls are TRBV4-1 and TRBJ1-4; TRBD1 matches 11 bases. The V gene end was trimmed by 1 base and the J gene end by 6 bases; junction bases not matched to a gene: 4. The CDR3 sequence is 16 residues long. The germline V gene encodes CDR1 MGHRA and CDR2 YSYEKL. Here the CDR3 reads CASSQVGTGGDEKLFF. In DNA, the CDR3 is TGCGCCAGCAGCCAAGTGGGGACAGGGGGGGATGAAAAACTGTTTTTT.

The CDR3, as DNA: TGTGCCAGCAGCCCAGACAGGGCCTTTCGGGAGCAGTACTTC. It yields the protein CASSPDRAFREQYF. V and J are TRBV11-3 and TRBJ2-7; 7 bases line up with TRBD1. The CDR3 is made up of 14 amino acids. CDR1 SGHNT and CDR2 YENEEA come from the germline V gene. V shed 5 bases, J shed 7 bases, and the junction held 11 bases outside the gene matches.

The CDR3 DNA reads as TGTGCCAGCAGTTTATATCCACGTATCGGGGCCCTAAGCTCCTACGAGCAGTACTTC. Its translation: CASSLYPRIGALSSYEQYF. The chain couples TRBV28 to TRBJ2-7; the D gene could be TRBD1 or TRBD2 (5 bases each). The CDR3 is made up of 19 amino acids. Germline V lookup: CDR1 MDHEN, CDR2 SYDVKM. V was cut by 1 base and J by 0 bases, with 22 bases left in between.

The CDR3 loop is CASSLRGMLYEQYF. In nucleotides, the CDR3 is TGTGCCAGCAGTTTGCGGGGGATGCTCTACGAGCAGTACTTC. This chain joins TRBV27 and TRBJ2-7; the match to TRBD2 covers 7 bases. In germline, CDR1 is MNHEY, CDR2 SMNVEV (reference sequence). The CDR3 loop spans 14 amino acids. Trimming took 3 bases from V and 3 from J; bases not matched to a gene: 5.

This clone has just one count. This sequence joins TRBV19 and TRBJ2-2, with 8 bases fitting TRBD1. The germline V gene has CDR1 LNHDA and CDR2 SQIVND (reference sequence). Trimming took 1 base from V and 3 from J; bases not matched to a gene: 1. The CDR3 is 15 amino acids. The CDR3: CASSIGQGHTGELFF. Here the CDR3 DNA reads TGTGCCAGTAGTATAGGACAGGGGCACACCGGGGAGCTGTTTTTT.

The rearrangement links TRBV19 to TRBJ2-1; the match to TRBD2 covers 12 bases. The CDR3 has 16 amino acids. V lost 5 bases and J lost 8; bases outside the gene matches: 10. Germline V gives CDR1 LNHDA, CDR2 SQIVND (reference sequence). CDR3 loop: CASSLGLAGYGDEQFF. CDR3 in DNA: TGTGCCAGTAGTCTGGGACTAGCGGGTTACGGGGATGAGCAGTTCTTC.